The text below deals with one T cell receptor beta chain. Its antigen target is currently unknown. The library relied on 5' RACE. Preparation of each TCR library used approximately 3,700 ng of total RNA. For each sample, cDNA synthesis was carried out in eight separate reactions using SMARTScribe reverse transcriptase. Unique molecular identifiers containing a 6-nucleotide sample barcode were introduced through template switching during cDNA synthesis. Amplification of TCRalpha and TCRbeta cDNA involved two nested PCRs of 16 and 9 cycles, and each PCR was followed by bead purification. Before amplification, the cDNA was both treated with uracil DNA-glycosylase and purified with the QIAquick PCR purification kit. The second PCR added Illumina TruSeq-compatible adapters along with sample-specific barcodes. Library quality and concentration were assessed using TapeStation and Qubit, and approximately 5 ng of each library was pooled. Sequencing of pooled libraries was carried out on an Illumina HiSeq2500 single-index Rapid Run using 2 x 100 bp reads and custom sequencing primers. The study's own analysis went as follows. MiGEC version 1.2.6 was used for UMI-based consensus assembly, which corrected PCR and sequencing errors. MiXCR version 2.1.1 was used for V(D)J alignment, clonotype assembly and CDR3 extraction. Gene usage, clonotype sharing and MAIT/NKT TCR abundance were normalised by analysing the top 1000, 10 000 and 20 000 clonotypes per sample. After downsampling to 27 000 UMIs, diversity was calculated as the inverse Simpson index using the vegan R package. Paired Mann-Whitney U tests on discordant twin pairs were used, with Benjamini-Hochberg multiple-testing correction. With the reads reprocessed by TCRdb, a single entry stands for each CDR3 protein sequence and no DNA is reported. Here the V and J calls rest on TCRdb's processing, not on the authors' analysis. This sample's records show over 150,000 distinct CDR3 sequences. Roughly 2.4% of the sample is held by the ten biggest clonotypes.

This entry is derived from a study of monozygotic twins with inflammatory bowel disease (dated by TCRdb to the late 2010s). Regarding the research as a whole: A total of some 30 monozygotic twin pairs were included in the full study, comprising nine German pairs (four IBD-concordant, five IBD-discordant) and 19 IBD-discordant Danish pairs. Each individual had, on average, about 151 000 unique TCRalpha sequences and 181 000 unique TCRbeta sequences available for analysis. Disease-associated traits were sought mainly through comparisons between IBD patients and their genetically identical healthy co-twins within discordant pairs.

According to the germline V gene (reference sequence), CDR1 reads PRHDT and CDR2 reads FYEKMQ. The CDR3 numbers 12 residues from cysteine through phenylalanine. No coding sequence is recorded. From each donor, an approximately 2.5 ml peripheral blood sample was drawn into PAXgene tubes and stored at -80 degrees C. Total RNA was isolated from whole blood with the PAXgene blood miRNA kit on an automated QIAcube, without T cell sorting. Peripheral blood from monozygotic twin pairs, either concordant or discordant for inflammatory bowel disease, underwent deep TCRalpha and TCRbeta repertoire profiling that used unique molecular barcoding. Smoking habits were recorded for all twin pairs, and individuals were classified as current, former or never smokers. Overall study results and their limits: Because patients received different immunosuppressive treatments, the repertoires may have picked up extra background noise and variability between individuals. Measured by the inverse Simpson index, TCRbeta repertoire diversity was lower in IBD patients than in their healthy co-twins. The results gave no support for a single strong signal or clonotype linked to IBD. Compared with healthy twins, IBD patients shared fewer clonotypes with other individuals, and the difference was most pronounced in patients with signs of disease activity. Repertoire similarity did not differ between concordant and discordant twins, which could be due to limited statistical power. Different T cell subtypes could not be distinguished in the analysis.

Sequences were obtained from blood. The sequence was collected from a human donor with ulcerative colitis or Crohn's disease, or a healthy co-twin of an affected twin (not recorded which). The V gene is TRBV13 and the J gene is TRBJ2-2; TCRdb's assignment of TRBD1 cannot be checked, as there is no DNA. The CDR3 amino acid sequence is: CASARGTGELFF. When the CDR3 is completed using the reference TRBV13 and TRBJ2-2 genes on either side, the full variable domain is AAGVIQSPRHLIKEKRETATLKCYPIPRHDTVYWYQQGPGQDPQFLISFYEKMQSDKGSIPDRFSAQQFSDYHSELNMSSLELGDSALYFCASARGTGELFFGEGSRLTVL.